This TCR beta chain came from a study of T-cell reconstitution after alpha-beta-depleted transplantation in children. The TCRbeta library was prepared with unique molecular identifiers. One entry per CDR3 protein results from TCRdb running MiXCR on the PCR reads. The repertoire includes approximately 980,000 distinct CDR3 sequences, about 26% of them detected once, and under 30% sits in the top ten. Germline-derived CDR1 and CDR2 are SGHTA and FQGTGA. The V gene lost 3 bases and the J gene lost 1 base, with 13 bases spanning the gap. The CDR3 totals 16 residues. Study-wide points: From surviving recipient T cells and thymic progenitors came the high day-60 TCRbeta diversity observed in some patients. Two months or so post-transplant, alpha-beta T cells reportedly derived from several hundred expanded graft clones. At one year after transplant, newly produced T cells mostly accounted for T-cell counts and diversity.

Remarks on this clonotype: Its antigen remains unidentified.

This sequence was found in a boy younger than two who had a stem cell transplant for SCID, so the T cells may come from the graft donor. Material: PBMCs, mostly from graft donor cells, obtained 360 days after TCRalphabeta/CD19-depleted stem cell transplant. V usage is TRBV7-3 and J usage is TRBJ2-1; D is uncertain. The CDR3 DNA sequence: TGTGCCAGCAGCTTGGTGACCACTTCATCCTACAATGAGCAGTTCTTC. It specifies CASSLVTTSSYNEQFF.